These T cell receptor beta chains were read from a single sample in a study of T cells in Graves' hyperthyroidism and ophthalmopathy. TCRdb fed the multiplex PCR reads into MiXCR, producing one record per CDR3 protein. The top ten hold about 10% of the sample, which has approximately 520,000 distinct CDR3 sequences, roughly a quarter seen once. Sample: blood. These receptors all stem from a woman in her twenties or thirties with Graves' ophthalmopathy. CDR3s include the opening cysteine and the closing phenylalanine or tryptophan. D genes are given only for firm matches. Some rows mark clone size as missing; the rest say once, few, many or name a class of expanded clone.

D gene,J gene,V gene,clone size,CDR3 DNA,CDR3 protein
TRBD1,TRBJ1-2,TRBV27,NA,TGTGCCAGCAGTTTAACAGGGGGATTTTATGGCTACACCTTC,CASSLTGGFYGYTF
NA,TRBJ2-6,TRBV6-4,NA,TGTGCCAGCAGTGACTCGGACAGCTCTGGGGCCAACGTCCTGACTTTC,CASSDSDSSGANVLTF
TRBD1,TRBJ2-5,TRBV3-1,few,TGTGCCAGCAGCAAGACAGGGGCGAAAGAGACCCAGTACTTC,CASSKTGAKETQYF
NA,TRBJ2-5,TRBV20-1,many,TGCAGTGCTAGAGTCGACACCAATGGGGAGACCCAGTACTTC,CSARVDTNGETQYF
NA,TRBJ2-7,TRBV7-6,many,TGTGCCAGCAGTCAACACACCCCCAGGGACGGCTACGAGCAGTACTTC,CASSQHTPRDGYEQYF
NA,TRBJ1-1,TRBV5-1,many,TGCGCCAGCAGCTTGGTAGACCCGAACACTGAAGCTTTCTTT,CASSLVDPNTEAFF
NA,TRBJ2-2,TRBV20-1,many,TGCAGTGCTAAACCAGGTGGCCCGAACACCGGGGAGCTGTTTTTT,CSAKPGGPNTGELFF
NA,TRBJ1-6,TRBV20-1,many,TGCAGTGCTAGAGAGACAGACAATTCACCCCTCCACTTT,CSARETDNSPLHF
TRBD2,TRBJ2-7,TRBV15,many,TGTGCCACCAGCAAACCGGGGGAGGGGACCCTGCCGGGAGAGCAGTACTTC,CATSKPGEGTLPGEQYF
NA,TRBJ1-5,TRBV6-5,few,TGTGCCAGCAGTTACTCGAAGCCAGGCACTAATCAGCCCCAGCATTTT,CASSYSKPGTNQPQHF
NA,TRBJ2-5,TRBV5-6,many,TGTGCCAGCAGCCTCGGGACGATCCCCGGCGAGACCCAGTACTTC,CASSLGTIPGETQYF
TRBD1,TRBJ2-1,TRBV6-2/TRBV6-3,NA,TGTGCCAGCAGTTACATGACAGGGGATGTGAATGAGCAGTTCTTC,CASSYMTGDVNEQFF
TRBD1,TRBJ2-2,TRBV12-3/TRBV12-4,many,TGTGCCAGCAGTTTTGAGGGACAGGGAGTCGGGGAGCTGTTTTTT,CASSFEGQGVGELFF
NA,TRBJ2-5,TRBV20-1,many,TGCAGTGCTAGAGGCCAGGCGACTTTGTGGGAGACCCAGTACTTC,CSARGQATLWETQYF
TRBD2,TRBJ2-4,TRBV29-1,few,TGCAGCGCCAGACTAGCGGGCTTAGTGGAAAACATTCAGTACTTC,CSARLAGLVENIQYF
TRBD2,TRBJ2-7,TRBV6-1,NA,TGTGCCAGCAGGAGGGGGGGACTAGGGTCTTACGAGCAGTACTTC,CASRRGGLGSYEQYF
TRBD1,TRBJ1-1,TRBV6-5,NA,TGTGCCAGCAGTTACGTGGGACAGGGTGGGACTGAAGCTTTCTTT,CASSYVGQGGTEAFF
NA,TRBJ1-5,TRBV11-2,NA,TGTGCCAGCAGCGAGCATTCACGATTCAATCAGCCCCAGCATTTT,CASSEHSRFNQPQHF
TRBD1,TRBJ2-5,TRBV20-1,NA,TGCAGTGCTAGTGGCGCAGGGGGCAGGCCAGAGACCCAGTACTTC,CSASGAGGRPETQYF
NA,TRBJ2-5,TRBV13,many,TGTGCCAGCAGCTTAAATAGGGACTGGGAGACCCAGTACTTC,CASSLNRDWETQYF
NA,TRBJ1-3,TRBV9,NA,TGTGCCAGCAGCGTAGATGCGGCACTCTCTGGAAACACCATATATTTT,CASSVDAALSGNTIYF
NA,TRBJ1-1,TRBV4-1,many,TGCGCCAGCAGCCCCGAGAAGGGCTTTACTGAAGCTTTCTTT,CASSPEKGFTEAFF
NA,TRBJ1-5,TRBV10-3,NA,TGTGCCATCACTGACGGGAGCAATCAGCCCCAGCATTTT,CAITDGSNQPQHF
NA,TRBJ1-2,TRBV29-1,many,TGCAGCGTTGAATGGGGTTTGAACTATGGCTACACCTTC,CSVEWGLNYGYTF
TRBD2,TRBJ2-7,TRBV5-8,NA,TGTGCCAGCAGAGCCGGGACTAGCGGACTCTACGAGCAGTACTTC,CASRAGTSGLYEQYF
NA,TRBJ2-5,TRBV28,NA,TGTGCCAGCACCCTCTCTGGGCAAGAGACCCAGTACTTC,CASTLSGQETQYF
TRBD1,TRBJ1-2,TRBV6-5,many,TGTGCCAGCAGTTACTCTTCGGGGGCAGGGGGTGCCGCAGGCTACACCTTC,CASSYSSGAGGAAGYTF
NA,TRBJ2-5,TRBV15,many,TGTGCCACCAGACCCTCCGGCCTAGCGAGGGAGACCCAGTACTTC,CATRPSGLARETQYF
TRBD1,TRBJ1-2,TRBV13,many,TGTGCCAGCAGCCCGGACAGGGGACTCTATAACTATGGCTACACCTTC,CASSPDRGLYNYGYTF
TRBD1,TRBJ2-7,TRBV6-1,NA,TGTGCCAGCATAACGGCAGGGGGCTCGGGCGAGCAGTACTTC,CASITAGGSGEQYF
NA,TRBJ1-1,TRBV5-1,many,TGCGCCAGCAGCCCGGGCCATGGCACTGAAGCTTTCTTT,CASSPGHGTEAFF
NA,TRBJ1-5,TRBV6-5,few,TGTGCCAGCAGTTCGAACCGGGACGGGAATCAGCCCCAGCATTTT,CASSSNRDGNQPQHF
NA,TRBJ2-7,TRBV6-1,NA,TGTGCCAGCATCAGCGGCTCCTACGAGCAGTACTTC,CASISGSYEQYF
NA,TRBJ2-2,TRBV2,NA,TGTGCCAGCCACACCAGTCGAGGGGGAGTTTTGACCGGGGAGCTGTTTTTT,CASHTSRGGVLTGELFF
NA,TRBJ2-5,TRBV28,NA,TGTGCCAGCAGTTTTGCCCCCCCCCAGGGGAAGACCCAGTACTTC,CASSFAPPQGKTQYF
NA,TRBJ1-2,TRBV11-2,many,TGTGCCAGCAGCCGGACAGCCGCGAGCTATGGCTACACCTTC,CASSRTAASYGYTF
TRBD1,TRBJ2-2,TRBV12-3/TRBV12-4,many,TGTGCCAGCATAATGACAGGGGTGGTATGGGACACCGGGGAGCTGTTTTTT,CASIMTGVVWDTGELFF
NA,TRBJ1-1,TRBV6-5,many,TGTGCCAGCATCAACGGGTTGGGGCTGAACACTGAAGCTTTCTTT,CASINGLGLNTEAFF
TRBD2,TRBJ2-5,TRBV13,NA,TGTGCCAGCAGCTTAGTGGCTAGCGGGAGTATGAAGACCCAGTACTTC,CASSLVASGSMKTQYF
TRBD1,TRBJ1-2,TRBV6-2/TRBV6-3,few,TGTGCCAGCAGCCCTACCGGGACAGGGGATGGCTACACCTTC,CASSPTGTGDGYTF
NA,TRBJ1-5,TRBV20-1,many,TGCAGTGCTAGCCTTGGATCGCCGATTGGCAATCAGCCCCAGCATTTT,CSASLGSPIGNQPQHF
TRBD1,TRBJ2-6,TRBV6-2/TRBV6-3,NA,TGTGCCAGCAGTTACACCTGGACAGGAAGCTCTGGGGCCAACGTCCTGACTTTC,CASSYTWTGSSGANVLTF
NA,TRBJ1-1,TRBV9,NA,TGTGCCAGCAGCCCGGGGGTGGGCCCGAACACTGAAGCTTTCTTT,CASSPGVGPNTEAFF
NA,TRBJ1-2,TRBV29-1,few,TGCAGCGTTGAATCTTTACAGAACTATGGCTACACCTTC,CSVESLQNYGYTF
TRBD1,TRBJ1-1,TRBV28,many,TGTGCCAGCAGTTCTCCACAGGGGGTGAGGACTGAAGCTTTCTTT,CASSSPQGVRTEAFF
NA,TRBJ1-5,TRBV7-8,many,TGTGCCAGCAGCTTAGCGCGAGTCAATCAGCCCCAGCATTTT,CASSLARVNQPQHF
TRBD1,TRBJ2-7,TRBV2,many,TGTGCCACCCAGACAGGGGGCTACGAGCAGTACTTC,CATQTGGYEQYF
NA,TRBJ2-5,TRBV12-3/TRBV12-4,once,TGTGCCAGCAGTTTGTGGGGAGCACCCCAAGAGACCCAGTACTTC,CASSLWGAPQETQYF
TRBD2,TRBJ2-7,TRBV5-1,NA,TGCGCCAGCAGCTTGCGGCTAGCGGGAGTTAAGGTGAACGAGCAGTACTTC,CASSLRLAGVKVNEQYF